The 22 T cell receptor beta chains in this list originate from one sample, sequenced in a study of blood T cell repertoires in COVID-19. The method was immunoSEQ multiplex PCR; TCRdb's version includes in-frame clones alone and lacks a portion of them. The sample consists of some 100,000 clones, 81% of them appearing once. The specimen sequenced was peripheral blood. Source of these receptors: an elderly man with active or convalescent COVID-19.

The chain joins TRBV29-1 to TRBJ2-7; 10 nucleotides align to TRBD1. Trimming at V came to 5 bases and at J to 2 bases, leaving 3 bases not matched to a gene. This CDR3 is built from 13 residues. CDR1 is SQVTM and CDR2 is ANQGSEA in the germline V gene. CDR3 sequence: CSVLDRGAYEQYF. CDR3 coding DNA: TGCAGCGTTCTGGACAGGGGGGCCTACGAGCAGTACTTC.

The chain combines TRBV11-2 with TRBJ2-4; 8 bases line up with TRBD2. V shed 4 bases and J 6 bases; nucleotides not matched to a gene: 17. Germline CDR1 reads SGHAT; CDR2 reads FQNNGV. The CDR3 length is 18 residues. CDR3: CASSSTGASGGSGNIQYF. CDR3 coding DNA: TGTGCCAGCAGCTCCACGGGGGCGAGCGGGGGCTCAGGAAACATTCAGTACTTC. The full variable domain, completed using reference TRBV11-2 and TRBJ2-4, is EAGVAQSPRYKIIEKRQSVAFWCNPISGHATLYWYQQILGQGPKLLIQFQNNGVVDDSQLPKDRFSAERLKGVDSTLKIQPAKLEDSAVYLCASSSTGASGGSGNIQYFGAGTRLSVL.

The gene calls are TRBV7-9 and TRBJ2-7; 7 bases match TRBD2. The CDR3 spans 13 residues. The germline CDR1 and CDR2 sequences are SEHNR and FQNEAQ (reference sequence). The CDR3 loop is CVIGERGSYEQYF. In DNA, the CDR3 is TGTGTCATAGGCGAGCGGGGCTCCTACGAGCAGTACTTC.

The rearrangement links TRBV5-4 to TRBJ2-1, with 8 bases matching TRBD2. V dropped 4 bases and J dropped 3; count of bases not matched to a gene: 9. This CDR3 region has 16 residues. Germline assignment: CDR1 SGHNT and CDR2 YYREEE (reference sequence). The CDR3 loop reads CASSVPGGVGYNEQFF. The CDR3 coding sequence is TGTGCCAGCAGCGTGCCGGGGGGGGTTGGCTACAATGAGCAGTTCTTC.

The rearrangement uses TRBV9 and TRBJ2-1; possibly TRBD2 for D (6 bases). The CDR3 consists of 13 residues. The germline V and J ends were trimmed by 0 bases and 9 bases, with 10 bases remaining between them. The germline gives CDR1 SGDLS, CDR2 YYNGEE. Written as DNA, the CDR3 is TGTGCCAGCAGCGTAGGACTAGGCAGTGAGCAGTTCTTC. Translation gives CASSVGLGSEQFF.

This sequence joins TRBV7-9 and TRBJ1-6; D is perhaps TRBD1 (5 bases). The CDR3 length is 14 residues. CDR1 is SEHNR and CDR2 is FQNEAQ in the germline V gene (reference sequence). Deletions cut 6 bases from V and 2 bases from J, with 8 bases between. CDR3 in DNA: TGTGCCAGCAGTCAGGGCCCCTATAATTCACCCCTCCACTTT. Translation gives CASSQGPYNSPLHF.

V is TRBV5-1 and J is TRBJ2-2, with 9 bases matching TRBD1. J gave up 4 bases and V 4 bases, and 8 bases lay outside the gene matches. Looked up from germline, CDR1 is SGHRS and CDR2 is YFSETQ. The CDR3 runs 16 residues. The CDR3 sequence: CASSPGDRAATGELFF. The CDR3 bases are TGCGCCAGCAGCCCAGGGGACAGGGCAGCCACCGGGGAGCTGTTTTTT.

This chain joins TRBV5-1 and TRBJ2-7; D gene uncertain. CDR1 and CDR2 (germline): SGHRS, YFSETQ. The CDR3 extends over 12 amino acids. V was shortened by 3 bases and J by 2 bases, with 6 bases between the two germline ends. In nucleotides, the CDR3 is TGCGCCAGCAGCTCCGTAACCTACGAGCAGTACTTC. This codes for CASSSVTYEQYF.

The CDR3 sequence: CASSVGEESGNTIYF. The CDR3 coding sequence is TGTGCCAGCAGTGTTGGGGAGGAGAGTGGAAACACCATATATTTT. This sequence joins TRBV2 and TRBJ1-3, with D unclear. V was shortened by 4 bases and J by 3 bases, with 13 bases between the two germline ends. Germline V gene data show CDR1 as SNHLY and CDR2 as FYNNEI. The CDR3 extends over 15 amino acids.

This clone was seen only a few times. The chain uses TRBV3-1 (or the pseudogene TRBV3-2) and TRBJ1-1; TRBD1 agrees at 8 bases. V shed 0 bases and J 1 base; nucleotides not matched to a gene: 10. The germline V gene has CDR1 LGHDT and CDR2 YNNKEL (reference sequence). The CDR3 extends over 18 amino acids. The CDR3 sequence is CASSQDVGGRGRNTEAFF. For the CDR3, the DNA is TGTGCCAGCAGCCAAGATGTAGGAGGCAGGGGGCGGAACACTGAAGCTTTCTTT.

The J gene is TRBJ1-1, the V gene TRBV7-8; TRBD1 might be the D (5 bases). Germline assignment: CDR1 SGHVS and CDR2 FQNEAQ. V was trimmed by 7 bases and J by 1 base, leaving 10 bases between them. CDR3 length: 13 amino acids. CDR3 amino acids: CASNRDRNTEAFF. DNA for the CDR3: TGTGCCAGCAACCGAGACAGGAACACTGAAGCTTTCTTT.

This chain joins TRBV28 and TRBJ2-3; 7 bases map to TRBD1. The CDR3 consists of 14 residues. V shed 6 bases, J shed 3 bases, and the junction held 6 bases outside the gene matches. Per the germline V gene, CDR1 is MDHEN and CDR2 is SYDVKM. The CDR3 sequence is CASSDRVKTDTQYF. In DNA form, the CDR3 reads TGTGCCAGCAGCGACAGGGTTAAAACAGATACGCAGTATTTT.

This CDR3 is CASSPGGGQETQYF. Written as DNA, the CDR3 is TGTGCCAGCAGCCCAGGCGGGGGGCAAGAGACCCAGTACTTC. The chain combines TRBV5-5 with TRBJ2-5; the match to TRBD2 covers 8 bases. Germline-derived CDR1 and CDR2 are SGHKS and YYEKEE (reference sequence). The CDR3 is made up of 14 amino acids. V lost 4 bases to trimming and J lost 2 bases; unmatched junction nucleotides: 4. Full variable domain (rest looked up from reference TRBV5-5 and TRBJ2-5): DAGVTQSPTHLIKTRGQQVTLRCSPISGHKSVSWYQQVLGQGPQFIFQYYEKEERGRGNFPDRFSARQFPNYSSELNVNALLLGDSALYLCASSPGGGQETQYFGPGTRLLVL.

The chain links TRBV6-4 to TRBJ1-2, with 8 bases matching TRBD1. CDR1 is MRHNA, CDR2 SNTAGT, per germline. CDR3 length: 15 amino acids. Losses at the gene ends were 4 bases for V and 4 bases for J; bases not matched to a gene: 8. Written as DNA, the CDR3 is TGTGCCAGCAGTGCCAGGACAGGGTTTACCTATGGCTACACCTTC. It encodes CASSARTGFTYGYTF.

V is TRBV15 and J is TRBJ1-3; 10 bases line up with TRBD1. Germline CDR1 reads LNHNV; CDR2 reads YYDKDF (reference sequence). Losses at the gene ends were 0 bases for V and 1 base for J; bases not matched to a gene: 6. The CDR3 contains 18 residues. The CDR3 sequence: CATSRDYGTGESGNTIYF. CDR3 sequence (DNA): TGTGCCACCAGCAGAGATTACGGGACAGGGGAATCTGGAAACACCATATATTTT.

V gene TRBV4-1 combines with J gene TRBJ1-6; 7 bases map to TRBD1. Trimming cost V 3 bases and J 6 bases; bases outside gene matches: 5. The germline V gene encodes CDR1 MGHRA and CDR2 YSYEKL. The CDR3 length is 15 residues. CDR3 sequence: CASSQGQSANSPLHF. The CDR3 DNA is TGCGCCAGCAGCCAGGGACAGTCCGCTAATTCACCCCTCCACTTT.

V and J are TRBV19 and TRBJ1-6, with TRBD1 as a possible D gene (5 bases). Trimming cost V 5 bases and J 0 bases, with 14 bases left between them. This CDR3 region has 17 residues. The germline V gene has CDR1 LNHDA and CDR2 SQIVND (reference sequence). The CDR3 here is CASSPSGGSSYNSPLHF. The CDR3 nucleotides read TGTGCCAGTAGTCCCTCCGGGGGAAGCTCCTATAATTCACCCCTCCACTTT.

The chain links TRBV28 to TRBJ2-1, with 14 bases aligning to TRBD2. Germline trimming cut 4 bases from V and 3 bases from J; bases unmatched to any gene: 2. The CDR3 sequence is 16 residues long. Germline CDR1 reads MDHEN; CDR2 reads SYDVKM. This CDR3 reads CASSSTSGGDYNEQFF. The CDR3 coding sequence is TGTGCCAGCAGTTCGACTAGCGGGGGGGACTACAATGAGCAGTTCTTC. Full variable domain (rest looked up from reference TRBV28 and TRBJ2-1): DVKVTQSSRYLVKRTGEKVFLECVQDMDHENMFWYRQDPGLGLRLIYFSYDVKMKEKGDIPEGYSVSREKKERFSLILESASTNQTSMYLCASSSTSGGDYNEQFFGPGTRLTVL.

The chain is built from TRBV19 and TRBJ1-5, with TRBD1 identical over 7 bases. CDR1 is LNHDA and CDR2 is SQIVND in the germline V gene (reference sequence). The CDR3 contains 14 residues. V trimming: 5 bases; J trimming: 0 bases; junction bases outside the gene matches: 1. The CDR3 protein is CASSQGDSNQPQHF. The CDR3 nucleotides read TGTGCCAGTAGTCAGGGGGATAGCAATCAGCCCCAGCATTTT.

The J gene is TRBJ2-7, the V gene TRBV28; TRBD2 aligns across 10 bases. This CDR3 has 13 amino acids. J was trimmed by 2 bases and V by 7 bases; bases with no gene match: 2. Germline V gives CDR1 MDHEN, CDR2 SYDVKM. CDR3 sequence: CASNSGGPYEQYF. DNA of the CDR3: TGTGCCAGCAATAGCGGGGGGCCCTACGAGCAGTACTTC.

The chain links TRBV18 to TRBJ1-1, with 7 bases that match TRBD1. The CDR3 totals 13 residues. J gave up 4 bases and V 1 base, and 0 bases lay outside the gene matches. Germline CDR1 KGHSH, CDR2 LQKENI. CDR3 sequence: CASSPQGATEAFF. The CDR3 DNA follows: TGTGCCAGCTCACCACAGGGGGCCACTGAAGCTTTCTTT. The entire variable domain, with the rest obtained from reference TRBV18 and TRBJ1-1, is as follows: NAGVMQNPRHLVRRRGQEARLRCSPMKGHSHVYWYRQLPEEGLKFMVYLQKENIIDESGMPKERFSAEFPKEGPSILRIQQVVRGDSAAYFCASSPQGATEAFFGQGTRLTVV.

The chain combines TRBV18 with TRBJ1-6, with D possibly matching TRBD1 (5 bases). Between the trimmed V and J ends, which lost 2 bases and 0 bases, there was a span of 14 bases. Germline CDR1 KGHSH, CDR2 LQKENI. The CDR3 length is 18 residues. The CDR3 nucleotides are TGTGCCAGCTCACCAGGGCAGGGTAGGAGCTCCTATAATTCACCCCTCCACTTT. Amino acids: CASSPGQGRSSYNSPLHF.